This is a list of T cell receptor beta chains from one sample in a study of neoadjuvant anti-PD-1 for oral cavity cancer. Measured with immunoSEQ multiplex PCR; TCRdb has only the in-frame clones, and not every one. The sample gives about 42,000 clones, about 76% of which show up once; approximately 4.8% is in the top ten. This specimen was PBMCs, taken after nivolumab (anti-PD-1) treatment. Receptors originate from a person between 35 and 79 years old with oral cavity squamous cell carcinoma. Both conserved end residues are part of each CDR3. The D gene is left open where the match is weak. Clone size is stated in some rows and not others, as once, few, many or a class when expanded.

v_call	j_call	clone_size	d_call	cdr3_aa	cdr3_nt
TRBV5-1	TRBJ1-1	-	-	CASNPQGMNTEAFF	TGCGCCAGCAACCCGCAGGGCATGAACACTGAAGCTTTCTTT
TRBV6-4	TRBJ1-2	-	-	CASSGQGEGSEGYTF	TGTGCCAGCAGCGGTCAGGGAGAGGGTTCGGAGGGCTACACCTTC
TRBV4-1	TRBJ1-5	few	-	CASSQMPGTGAWPQHF	TGCGCCAGCAGCCAAATGCCCGGGACGGGTGCATGGCCCCAGCATTTT
TRBV4-1	TRBJ2-5	-	-	CASSQDPEETQYF	TGCGCCAGCAGCCAAGATCCCGAAGAGACCCAGTACTTC
TRBV6-4	TRBJ2-2	-	TRBD1	CASSDTTGGRTGELFF	TGTGCCAGCAGTGACACCACAGGGGGCAGAACCGGGGAGCTGTTTTTT
TRBV6-5	TRBJ1-1	-	-	CASSFRDTEAFF	TGTGCCAGCAGTTTCAGGGACACTGAAGCTTTCTTT
TRBV19	TRBJ1-6	-	-	CASRMSSYNSPLHF	TGTGCCAGTAGAATGAGCTCCTATAATTCACCCCTCCACTTT
TRBV19	TRBJ1-4	-	TRBD1	CASSILEGQDNEKLFF	TGTGCCAGTAGTATTCTAGAGGGACAGGATAATGAAAAACTGTTTTTT
TRBV9	TRBJ1-5	-	-	CASSVGWNQPQHF	TGTGCCAGCAGCGTAGGTTGGAATCAGCCCCAGCATTTT
TRBV9	TRBJ2-5	-	-	CASSVALSLGETQYF	TGTGCCAGCAGCGTAGCTCTAAGCCTAGGAGAGACCCAGTACTTC
TRBV28	TRBJ1-2	once	-	CASSLDTTNYGYTF	TGTGCCAGCAGTTTGGACACAACTAACTATGGCTACACCTTC
TRBV5-1	TRBJ2-7	-	TRBD1	CASSKIRDRSNEQYF	TGCGCCAGCAGCAAAATCCGGGACAGGAGTAACGAGCAGTACTTC
TRBV9	TRBJ1-4	-	-	CASSVGVWGNEKLFF	TGTGCCAGCAGCGTAGGGGTTTGGGGAAATGAAAAACTGTTTTTT
TRBV5-8	TRBJ2-3	-	-	CASSTGLLSTDTQYF	TGTGCCAGCTCTACCGGACTCCTTAGCACAGATACGCAGTATTTT
TRBV7-3	TRBJ2-1	-	-	CASSAGVEQFF	TGTGCCAGCAGCGCAGGGGTTGAGCAGTTCTTC
TRBV2	TRBJ1-4	-	-	CASSTWDAAKGLFF	TGTGCCAGCAGTACTTGGGACGCGGCTAAGGGGCTGTTTTTT
TRBV10-2	TRBJ1-4	-	-	CASSGTDVREKLFF	TGCGCCAGCAGTGGGACCGATGTGCGTGAAAAACTGTTTTTT
TRBV27	TRBJ2-3	once	TRBD2	CASRRGTSGTDTQYF	TGTGCCAGCAGGCGTGGGACTAGCGGAACAGATACGCAGTATTTT
TRBV14	TRBJ2-3	-	-	CASSQEGGAADTQYF	TGTGCCAGCAGCCAAGAAGGGGGGGCTGCAGATACGCAGTATTTT
TRBV9	TRBJ2-1	-	-	CASSTAGTWMGEQFF	TGTGCCAGCAGCACCGCCGGGACATGGATGGGTGAGCAGTTCTTC
TRBV27	TRBJ2-1	once	TRBD2	CASSLRGGGANEQFF	TGTGCCAGCAGTTTAAGGGGCGGGGGGGCAAATGAGCAGTTCTTC
TRBV6-1	TRBJ1-5	few	-	CASSEFDGGYQPQHF	TGTGCCAGCAGTGAATTTGACGGCGGGTATCAGCCCCAGCATTTT
TRBV11-2	TRBJ2-5	once	-	CASRWTGETQYF	TGTGCCAGCAGATGGACCGGGGAGACCCAGTACTTC
TRBV7-9	TRBJ1-1	-	-	CASSSAVQGFNTEAFF	TGTGCCAGCAGCTCCGCCGTTCAGGGTTTCAACACTGAAGCTTTCTTT
TRBV11-2	TRBJ1-1	-	-	CASSSRAREAFF	TGTGCCAGCAGCTCCCGGGCGAGAGAAGCTTTCTTT
TRBV2	TRBJ2-3	-	-	CASSEEDSHSDTQYF	TGTGCCAGCAGTGAAGAGGACAGTCATTCAGATACGCAGTATTTT
TRBV7-2	TRBJ1-3	-	TRBD1	CASSLTQGGATIYF	TGTGCCAGCAGCTTGACCCAGGGGGGGGCCACCATATATTTT
TRBV4-2	TRBJ1-4	-	TRBD1	CASSQGQGWSNEKLFF	TGTGCCAGCAGCCAAGGACAGGGGTGGTCTAATGAAAAACTGTTTTTT
TRBV7-9	TRBJ1-1	-	-	CASSLGNEAFF	TGTGCCAGCAGCTTAGGGAATGAAGCTTTCTTT
TRBV6-5	TRBJ1-2	-	-	CASSPDGYGYTF	TGTGCCAGCAGCCCGGACGGCTATGGCTACACCTTC
TRBV25-1	TRBJ2-1	few	TRBD2	CASGGGAGGVGYEQFF	TGTGCCAGTGGAGGGGGAGCGGGAGGGGTAGGCTATGAGCAGTTCTTC
TRBV29-1	TRBJ2-3	-	-	CSVDERRGRSDTQYF	TGCAGCGTTGACGAACGCCGGGGTCGCTCGGATACGCAGTATTTT
TRBV7-9	TRBJ1-1	-	-	CASSVERPNTEAFF	TGTGCCAGCAGCGTAGAACGGCCGAACACTGAAGCTTTCTTT
TRBV6-5	TRBJ1-5	-	-	CASGPGQVRQPQHF	TGTGCCAGCGGACCTGGACAAGTCCGTCAGCCCCAGCATTTT
TRBV27	TRBJ1-5	-	TRBD1	CASSIGGLGNQPQHF	TGTGCCAGCAGTATAGGGGGCTTAGGCAATCAGCCCCAGCATTTT